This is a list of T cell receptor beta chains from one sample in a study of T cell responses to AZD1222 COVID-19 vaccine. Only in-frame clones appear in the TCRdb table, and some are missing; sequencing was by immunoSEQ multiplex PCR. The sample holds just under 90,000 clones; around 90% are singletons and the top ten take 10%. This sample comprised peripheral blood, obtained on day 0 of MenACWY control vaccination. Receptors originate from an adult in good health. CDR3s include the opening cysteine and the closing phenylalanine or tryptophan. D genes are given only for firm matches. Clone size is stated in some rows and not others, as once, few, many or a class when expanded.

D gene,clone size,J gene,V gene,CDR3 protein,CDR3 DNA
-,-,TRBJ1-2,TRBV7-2,CASSSEGGYGYTF,TGTGCCAGCAGCTCCGAGGGCGGCTATGGCTACACCTTC
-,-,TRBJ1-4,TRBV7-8,CASSLREKLFF,TGTGCCAGCAGCTTAAGGGAAAAACTGTTTTTT
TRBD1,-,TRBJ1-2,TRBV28,CASITGVPDYGYTF,TGTGCCAGCATTACAGGGGTACCGGACTATGGCTACACCTTC
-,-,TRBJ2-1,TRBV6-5,CASSLVDPRGDEQFF,TGTGCCAGCAGCTTGGTGGACCCTCGGGGTGATGAGCAGTTCTTC
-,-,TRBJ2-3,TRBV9,CASNRESSTDTQYF,TGTGCCAGCAACAGGGAATCTAGCACAGATACGCAGTATTTT
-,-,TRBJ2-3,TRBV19,CASSIQLGVGRGGDTQYF,TGTGCCAGTAGTATACAGTTGGGGGTGGGCAGGGGTGGAGATACGCAGTATTTT
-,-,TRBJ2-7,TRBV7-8,CASCGAGGSYEQYF,TGTGCCAGCTGCGGGGCAGGGGGCTCCTACGAGCAGTACTTC
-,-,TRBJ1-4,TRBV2,CASSDPGNLEKLFF,TGTGCCAGCAGTGACCCAGGAAACCTAGAGAAACTGTTTTTT
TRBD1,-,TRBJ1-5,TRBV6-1,CASSEAGGNQPQHF,TGTGCCAGCAGTGAGGCAGGGGGAAATCAGCCCCAGCATTTT
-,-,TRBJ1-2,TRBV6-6,CASTRAGTPDPTNYGYTF,TGTGCCAGCACTCGCGCCGGGACTCCGGACCCCACTAACTATGGCTACACCTTC
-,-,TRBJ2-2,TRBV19,CASCGLGGELFF,TGTGCCAGTTGCGGCTTGGGCGGGGAGCTGTTTTTT
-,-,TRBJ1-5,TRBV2,CASSEDAGNQPQHF,TGTGCCAGCAGTGAAGACGCGGGCAATCAGCCCCAGCATTTT
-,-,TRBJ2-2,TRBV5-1,CASMEGRGTGELFF,TGCGCCAGCATGGAGGGGCGCGGCACCGGGGAGCTGTTTTTT
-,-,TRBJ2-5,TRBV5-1,CASSPGGETQYF,TGCGCCAGCAGCCCCGGGGGAGAGACCCAGTACTTC
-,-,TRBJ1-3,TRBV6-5,CASSSKAKQTGNTIYF,TGTGCCAGCAGTTCCAAAGCAAAACAGACTGGAAACACCATATATTTT
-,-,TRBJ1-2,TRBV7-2,CASSPPGKSYGYTF,TGTGCCAGCAGCCCCCCAGGGAAAAGCTATGGCTACACCTTC
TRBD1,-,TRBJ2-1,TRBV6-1,CASSDDGQGGNEQFF,TGTGCCAGCAGTGATGATGGACAGGGAGGCAATGAGCAGTTCTTC
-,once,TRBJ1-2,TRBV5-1,CASSLEVPVAGKDGYTF,TGCGCCAGCAGCTTGGAGGTCCCCGTCGCGGGAAAAGATGGCTACACCTTC
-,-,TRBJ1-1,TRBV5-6,CASSLIGRQNTEAFF,TGTGCCAGCAGCTTGATAGGTCGGCAGAACACTGAAGCTTTCTTT
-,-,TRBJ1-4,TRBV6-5,CASSRQEKLFF,TGTGCCAGCAGTAGACAGGAAAAACTGTTTTTT
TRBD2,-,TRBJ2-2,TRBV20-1,CSASGGGAAAGELFF,TGCAGTGCTAGTGGCGGGGGGGCAGCGGCCGGGGAGCTGTTTTTT
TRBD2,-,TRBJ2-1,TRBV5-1,CASSLAGASYNEQFF,TGCGCCAGCAGTTTAGCGGGGGCCTCCTACAATGAGCAGTTCTTC